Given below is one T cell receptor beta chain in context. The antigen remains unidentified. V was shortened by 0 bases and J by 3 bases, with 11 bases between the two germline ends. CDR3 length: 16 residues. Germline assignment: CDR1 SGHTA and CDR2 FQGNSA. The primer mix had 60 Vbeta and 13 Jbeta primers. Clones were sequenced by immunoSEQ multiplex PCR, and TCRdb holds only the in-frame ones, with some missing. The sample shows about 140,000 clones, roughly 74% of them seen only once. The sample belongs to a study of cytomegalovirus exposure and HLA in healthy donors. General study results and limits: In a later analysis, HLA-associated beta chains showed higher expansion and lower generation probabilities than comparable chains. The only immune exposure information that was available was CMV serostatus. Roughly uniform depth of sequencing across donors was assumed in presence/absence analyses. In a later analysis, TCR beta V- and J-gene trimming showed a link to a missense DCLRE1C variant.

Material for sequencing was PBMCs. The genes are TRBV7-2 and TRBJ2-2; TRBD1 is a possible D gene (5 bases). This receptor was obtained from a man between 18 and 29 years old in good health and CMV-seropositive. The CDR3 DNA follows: TGTGCCAGCAGCTTAGCGTCAGGGATGTACACCGGGGAGCTGTTTTTT. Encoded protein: CASSLASGMYTGELFF. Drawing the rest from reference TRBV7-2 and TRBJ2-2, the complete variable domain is GAGVSQSPSNKVTEKGKDVELRCDPISGHTALYWYRQSLGQGLEFLIYFQGNSAPDKSGLPSDRFSAERTGGSVSTLTIQRTQQEDSAVYLCASSLASGMYTGELFFGEGSRLTVL.